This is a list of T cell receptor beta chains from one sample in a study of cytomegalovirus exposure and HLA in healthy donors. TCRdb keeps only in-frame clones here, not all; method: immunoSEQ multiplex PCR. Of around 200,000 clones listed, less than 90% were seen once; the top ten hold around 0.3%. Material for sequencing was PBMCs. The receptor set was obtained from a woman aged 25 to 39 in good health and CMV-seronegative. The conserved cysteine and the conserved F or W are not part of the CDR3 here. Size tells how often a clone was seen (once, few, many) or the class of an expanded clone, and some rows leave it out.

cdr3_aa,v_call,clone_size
ASSPASGQETQY,TRBV5-4,NA
ASRPAGGDGYT,TRBV5-1,NA
ASMSWNRAINQPQH,TRBV28,NA
ASSEFVTNKRTDTQY,TRBV25-1,once
ASTPGESTDTQY,TRBV5-1,once
ASSLAQGYEQY,TRBV7-2,few
ASSVTGVSNQPQH,TRBV2,NA
ASSIERGAIDTQY,TRBV6-1,NA
ASSLGQGARNEQY,TRBV7-3,NA
ASSYPRGGHTGELF,TRBV6-5,once
ASSPSGRAYEQY,TRBV10-2,NA
ASRPNSDTEAF,TRBV6-6,few
ASSLAGGETQY,TRBV7-6,NA
AISLQGRNTEAF,TRBV6-1,NA
TSSQERSEAF,TRBV1,NA
ASSSRQGRSGANVLT,TRBV7-3,NA
ASRPVEAGTSNQPQH,TRBV19,NA
ASSPQDRREQY,TRBV9,NA
ASSPRRADTQY,TRBV5-1,once
ATSRAGTSSYEQY,TRBV15,NA
ASSSQGLEKLF,TRBV18,NA
ASIGEGAWTEAF,TRBV28,NA
ATSSLTPTYEQY,TRBV15,NA
ASSQEGGTGRDHQPQH,TRBV14,NA
ASSLMGGRYEQY,TRBV28,NA
ASSQWTGRGGEQF,TRBV27,NA
ASSYWGRDLRNEQF,TRBV19,NA
AISESGSGGYEQY,TRBV10-3,NA
ASRPGLAGFGREETQY,TRBV28,once
ASSLQGVSSYNEQF,TRBV7-9,NA
ASSAGQWFYEQY,TRBV7-9,once
ASSWSGTPSGHYGYT,TRBV28,few
ASSSRLWGDQETQY,TRBV28,NA
ASSYPIQTGGYGYT,TRBV6-6,NA
ASSPLESEQY,TRBV11-2,NA
ASSLGTSPETQY,TRBV19,NA
ASSFQGWNTGELF,TRBV11-2,once
ASSALAGESGELF,TRBV6-5,NA
ASRLAEAYEQY,TRBV4-1,NA
ASSEILESGELF,TRBV28,NA
ASREVGGYEQY,TRBV2,NA
ASSRQHSSGANVLT,TRBV19,NA